The entry that follows covers one T cell receptor beta chain sequence. The sample comes from a study of blood T cell repertoires in COVID-19. V was clipped by 4 bases and J by 2 bases; unmatched bases: 11. In germline, CDR1 is SNHLY, CDR2 FYNNEI. The CDR3 length is 17 residues. The method was immunoSEQ multiplex PCR; TCRdb's version includes in-frame clones alone and lacks a portion of them. This table has 99,000 or so clones, around nine tenths appearing once. This receptor was obtained from a man between 50 and 59 years old with COVID-19, enrolled during active disease. This chain joins TRBV2 and TRBJ2-7, with 10 bases identical to TRBD2. The source material was peripheral blood. CDR3 protein: CASSVARRLAGTYEQYF. The CDR3 nucleotides read TGTGCCAGCAGTGTGGCCAGGAGACTAGCGGGTACCTACGAGCAGTACTTC. The variable domain in full, completed from reference TRBV2 and TRBJ2-7, reads EPEVTQTPSHQVTQMGQEVILRCVPISNHLYFYWYRQILGQKVEFLVSFYNNEISEKSEIFDDQFSVERPDGSNFTLKIRSTKLEDSAMYFCASSVARRLAGTYEQYFGPGTRLTVT.